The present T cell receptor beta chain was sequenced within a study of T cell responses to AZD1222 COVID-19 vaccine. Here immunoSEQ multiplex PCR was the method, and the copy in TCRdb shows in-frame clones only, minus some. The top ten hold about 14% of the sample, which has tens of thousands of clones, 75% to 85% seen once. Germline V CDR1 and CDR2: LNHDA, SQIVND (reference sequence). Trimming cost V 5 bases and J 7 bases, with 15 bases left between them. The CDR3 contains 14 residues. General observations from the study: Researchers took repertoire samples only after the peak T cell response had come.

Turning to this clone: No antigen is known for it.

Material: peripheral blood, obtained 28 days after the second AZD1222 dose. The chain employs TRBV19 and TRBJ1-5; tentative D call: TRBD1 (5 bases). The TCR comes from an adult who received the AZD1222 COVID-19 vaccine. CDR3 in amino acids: CASSLGMGDQPQHF. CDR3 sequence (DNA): TGTGCCAGTAGTCTGGGGATGGGGGACCAGCCCCAGCATTTT.